The 24 T cell receptor beta chains reported below all come from one sample, sequenced in a study of blood T cells in healthy people across ages. Next came a second PCR, run for roughly 6 to 11 cycles, which used a sample-barcoded 5' primer along with a J-beta primer mix. A single record per CDR3 protein comes from TCRdb applying MiXCR to the 5' RACE reads. Among approximately 830,000 distinct CDR3 sequences listed, 62% were seen once. The material sequenced was blood. All receptors derive from a man aged 25 to 45 in good health.

J is TRBJ1-4 and V is TRBV12-3 or TRBV12-4; perhaps TRBD1 as D (6 bases). The V gene lost 0 bases and the J gene lost 4 bases, with 6 bases spanning the gap. The CDR3 has 14 residues. CDR3 in DNA: TGTGCCAGCAGTTTAGCAGGGGGTAATGAAAAACTGTTTTTT. Amino acid sequence: CASSLAGGNEKLFF.

This clonotype was recorded a few times. V is TRBV28 and J is TRBJ2-5; 7 nucleotides agree with TRBD1. The CDR3 is made up of 16 amino acids. V was clipped by 4 bases and J by 5 bases; unmatched bases: 13. CDR1 MDHEN and CDR2 SYDVKM come from the germline V gene. The CDR3: CASSSGQILVGETQYF. The CDR3 nucleotides are TGTGCCAGCAGTTCGGGACAGATCTTAGTTGGGGAGACCCAGTACTTC.

This chain joins TRBV12-5 and TRBJ1-2, with unresolved D. CDR1 LGHNT and CDR2 FRNRAP come from the germline V gene. V lost 7 bases and J lost 4, with 13 bases in between. CDR3 length equals 13 residues. CDR3 DNA: TGTGCTAGTGTCGGCGGAGGAGGCTATGGCTACACCTTC. It is translated as CASVGGGGYGYTF.

The chain has TRBV6-5 and TRBJ2-4, with D perhaps matching TRBD2 (6 bases). With the DNA end fitting TRBJ2-7 better, the J assignment may be wrong. CDR1 and CDR2 from the germline V gene are MNHEY and SVGAGI. CDR3 size: 14 residues. CDR3 in amino acids: CASSPGGWFYEQYF. The CDR3 DNA is TGTGCCAGCAGTCCTGGAGGGTGGTTCTACGAGCAGTACTTC.

This clonotype came up a few times. The V and J genes are TRBV14 and TRBJ2-3, with TRBD1 identical over 8 bases. This CDR3 contains 17 residues. V lost 0 bases to trimming and J lost 2 bases; unmatched junction nucleotides: 7. The V gene's germline CDR1 is SGHDN and CDR2 FVKESK. The CDR3 spells CASSQDGQGAFTDTQYF. The CDR3 nucleotides read TGTGCCAGCAGCCAAGATGGCCAGGGGGCATTCACAGATACGCAGTATTTT.

The J gene is TRBJ2-7, the V gene TRBV7-8; 7 bases line up with TRBD1. Germline CDR1 is SGHVS and CDR2 is FQNEAQ. The length of the CDR3 is 14 residues. With 6 bases clipped from V and 2 bases from J, the junction kept 7 bases outside the gene matches. The CDR3 sequence: CASRRRDSAYEQYF. CDR3 nucleotides: TGTGCCAGCAGACGCCGGGACAGCGCCTACGAGCAGTACTTC. Full variable domain (missing parts from reference TRBV7-8 and TRBJ2-7): GAGVSQSPRYKVAKRGQDVALRCDPISGHVSLFWYQQALGQGPEFLTYFQNEAQLDKSGLPSDRFFAERPEGSVSTLKIQRTQQEDSAVYLCASRRRDSAYEQYFGPGTRLTVT.

This clonotype was seen more than once but under ten times. The rearrangement uses TRBV20-1 and TRBJ1-2; no definite D call. V was pared by 0 bases and J by 3 bases, with 8 bases between. CDR3 length equals 13 residues. CDR1 is DFQATT and CDR2 is SNEGSKA in the germline V gene (reference sequence). The CDR3 sequence is CSARDLRDYGYTF. CDR3 in DNA: TGCAGTGCTAGAGACCTGAGGGACTATGGCTACACCTTC.

This clonotype was seen once. J is TRBJ1-2 and V is TRBV7-9; TRBD1 is a possible D gene (6 bases). In germline, CDR1 is SEHNR, CDR2 FQNEAQ (reference sequence). V shed 1 base and J shed 6 bases, with 12 bases lying between them. The CDR3 runs 14 residues. DNA of the CDR3: TGTGCCAGCAGCTTAGTGGGGGCGCGGAATGGCTACACCTTC. As protein: CASSLVGARNGYTF.

The rearrangement uses TRBV28 and TRBJ1-1; 8 nucleotides align to TRBD1. V was pared by 4 bases and J by 6 bases, with 7 bases of the junction left unmatched. Germline lookup yields CDR1 MDHEN and CDR2 SYDVKM. The CDR3 is 14 amino acids. CDR3 residues: CASSSPDRDAEAFF. The DNA for the CDR3 is TGTGCCAGCAGTTCACCGGACAGGGATGCTGAAGCTTTCTTT. Variable domain in full (rest from reference TRBV28 and TRBJ1-1): DVKVTQSSRYLVKRTGEKVFLECVQDMDHENMFWYRQDPGLGLRLIYFSYDVKMKEKGDIPEGYSVSREKKERFSLILESASTNQTSMYLCASSSPDRDAEAFFGQGTRLTVV.

The genes are TRBV12-3 or TRBV12-4 and TRBJ2-4, with a possible D match to TRBD1 (5 bases). V lost 6 bases and J lost 15, with 18 bases in between. The CDR3 runs to 12 residues. The CDR3 reads CASSPGIYERYF. For the CDR3, the DNA is TGTGCCAGCAGCCCAGGGATCTACGAGCGGTACTTC.

This rearrangement joins TRBV2 to TRBJ2-1; 10 positions agree with TRBD1. The CDR3 extends over 15 amino acids. CDR1 is SNHLY and CDR2 is FYNNEI in the germline V gene. V dropped 5 bases and J dropped 6; count of bases not matched to a gene: 7. This chain's CDR3 is CASSQDRGNFNEQFF. CDR3 nucleotide sequence: TGTGCCAGCAGTCAGGACAGGGGGAATTTCAATGAGCAGTTCTTC.

This clonotype was seen a few times. V is TRBV9 and J is TRBJ2-3; tentatively, D is TRBD2 (7 bases). The CDR3 runs 14 residues. The germline V gene has CDR1 SGDLS and CDR2 YYNGEE. The ends were cut back, 2 bases at V and 1 base at J, with 8 bases in the middle. Here the CDR3 DNA reads TGTGCCAGCAGCGTGGGGGGGCGCACAGATACGCAGTATTTT. The encoded protein is CASSVGGRTDTQYF.

In its sample, this clonotype was seen a few times. The V gene is TRBV2, the J gene TRBJ1-6, with D perhaps TRBD1 (6 bases). This CDR3 has 16 amino acids. Trimming removed 6 bases at V and 9 bases at J, with 21 bases between. Germline lookup yields CDR1 SNHLY and CDR2 FYNNEI. The CDR3 nucleotides are TGTGCCAGCAGCGCCGCCGGGGGCTTTTCGGTTTCACCCCTCCACTTT. This codes for CASSAAGGFSVSPLHF.

This chain links TRBV7-6 with TRBJ2-7; 8 bases agree with TRBD2. The V and J ends lost 4 bases and 2 bases, in that order; junction bases with no gene match: 10. The CDR3 has 16 amino acids. Germline loops: CDR1 SGHVS, CDR2 FNYEAQ. The CDR3 protein is CASSSAAGTSPYEQYF. The CDR3 nucleotides read TGTGCCAGCAGCTCCGCGGCCGGGACTAGTCCCTACGAGCAGTACTTC.

The chain combines TRBV6-2 or TRBV6-3 with TRBJ2-3; either TRBD1 or TRBD2 may fit D (5 bases each). Looked up from germline, CDR1 is MNHEY and CDR2 is SVGEGT. V lost 4 bases to trimming and J lost 5 bases, with 22 bases between them. The CDR3 spans 17 residues. CDR3 nucleotide sequence: TGTGCCAGCAGTTCTCCTTACGGGACCGAACTAGAAGATACGCAGTATTTT. Protein sequence: CASSSPYGTELEDTQYF.

The genes are TRBV7-9 and TRBJ1-2; D is possibly TRBD1 (5 bases). Germline values: CDR1 SEHNR, CDR2 FQNEAQ (reference sequence). Trimming cost V 5 bases and J 8 bases, with 21 bases left between them. This CDR3 is built from 15 residues. Here the CDR3 reads CASSANRRTRAGYTF. The CDR3 DNA is TGTGCCAGCAGCGCCAACCGCAGGACACGTGCGGGCTACACCTTC.

This clonotype appeared once. The chain recombines TRBV28 with TRBJ1-5, with a weak D call TRBD1 (5 bases). V was clipped by 10 bases and J by 2 bases, with 21 bases between them. The V gene's germline CDR1 is MDHEN and CDR2 SYDVKM. The CDR3 has 16 residues. The CDR3 here is CATEHLTERGNQPQHF. CDR3 coding DNA: TGTGCCACCGAACACTTGACAGAACGGGGCAATCAGCCCCAGCATTTT.

J is TRBJ1-2 and V is TRBV10-3; 8 positions agree with TRBD1. Germline V gene data show CDR1 as ENHRY and CDR2 as SYGVKD. The CDR3 extends over 13 amino acids. V trimming: 10 bases; J trimming: 3 bases; junction bases outside the gene matches: 7. The CDR3 reads CATSTGDHYGYTF. DNA of the CDR3: TGTGCCACTTCGACAGGGGATCACTATGGCTACACCTTC.

For the CDR3, the DNA is TGTGCCAGCAGGGACAGGGGGAAGACCCAGTACTTC. Protein product: CASRDRGKTQYF. V usage is TRBV6-2 or TRBV6-3 and J usage is TRBJ2-5, with 10 bases fitting TRBD1. V gave up 6 bases and J gave up 6 bases; unmatched junction bases: 1. The CDR3 is 12 amino acids. Germline CDR1 MNHEY, CDR2 SVGEGT.

The CDR3 protein is CASSSVTRTYEQYF. The CDR3, as DNA: TGTGCCAGCAGTTCTGTAACTAGGACCTACGAGCAGTACTTC. The rearrangement joins TRBV12-3 or TRBV12-4 to TRBJ2-7, with D tentatively TRBD2 (5 bases). CDR3 length: 14 amino acids. The V end lost 4 bases, the J end lost 2 bases, and 12 bases lay between the germline ends.

V gene TRBV10-3 combines with J gene TRBJ2-7; D is unresolved. V was cut by 4 bases and J by 1 base, with 17 bases left in between. Germline assignment: CDR1 ENHRY and CDR2 SYGVKD. The length of the CDR3 is 16 residues. The CDR3 reads CAISGPDEGSSYEQYF. The CDR3, as DNA: TGTGCCATCAGTGGTCCAGATGAAGGGTCGTCCTACGAGCAGTACTTC.

V and J are TRBV10-2 and TRBJ2-7; TRBD1 agrees at 7 bases. The germline V gene encodes CDR1 WSHSY and CDR2 SAAADI. Trimming cost V 8 bases and J 3 bases; bases outside gene matches: 4. This CDR3 spans 12 amino acids. Here the CDR3 DNA reads TGCGCCAGCGGGGCAGGGGGCTACGAGCAGTACTTC. Its protein is CASGAGGYEQYF.

This clonotype was counted a few times. The gene calls are TRBV20-1 and TRBJ2-1; the D is unclear. CDR3 length: 12 residues. Germline V CDR1 and CDR2: DFQATT, SNEGSKA (reference sequence). V shed 0 bases and J shed 7 bases, with 7 bases lying between them. CDR3 loop: CSARDKGNEQFF. CDR3 in DNA: TGCAGTGCTAGAGATAAGGGAAATGAGCAGTTCTTC.

This clonotype was seen at least ten times. The V and J genes are TRBV12-3 or TRBV12-4 and TRBJ1-2, with D possibly TRBD1 on 5 matching bases. This CDR3 contains 14 residues. V shed 6 bases and J shed 4 bases, with 15 bases lying between them. The CDR3 is CASSLDQGIYGYTF. In DNA form, the CDR3 reads TGTGCCAGCAGCCTAGACCAGGGAATCTATGGCTACACCTTC.